The clone carrying this TCR beta chain was found a few times. Its target is unknown. After 5'RACE with constant-segment primers, TCR alpha and TCR beta cDNA libraries carrying sample barcodes and UMIs were obtained. A single record per CDR3 protein comes from TCRdb applying MiXCR to the 5' RACE reads. The sample lists 170,000 or so distinct CDR3 sequences; about 21% were seen once. These data are taken from a study of T-cell memory formation after mild COVID-19. Overall study findings and caveats: Cross-reactive memory seemingly joined, as some responding clones were found in pre-infection memory. Day 15 to 85 contracting clones showed balanced CD4/CD8; later expanders leaned CD4+.

This TCR derives from an adult woman who had mild COVID-19 (a few samples of this study predate the infection). Cell type and time point are not known. The source material was PBMCs or a T cell subset sorted from them (not recorded which).

The CDR3 spells CASSSFGLDYEQYF. CDR3 DNA sequence: TGTGCCAGCAGCTCCTTTGGACTAGACTACGAGCAGTACTTC. The chain joins TRBV7-2 to TRBJ2-7, with 7 bases aligning to TRBD2. V was clipped by 4 bases and J by 3 bases; unmatched bases: 6. The CDR3 extends over 14 amino acids. Germline lookup yields CDR1 SGHTA and CDR2 FQGNSA.